This T cell receptor (beta chain) was retrieved from a study of post-analysis software for immune sequencing data (dated by TCRdb to between 2014 and 2017). Background on the whole study: Relapsing-remitting, secondary progressive and progressive-relapsing multiple sclerosis were recorded as disease courses, and subtype annotation was lacking for some patients. The patient repertoires were compared against about a dozen previously published healthy control repertoires obtained from donors aged about 6 to 28 years. A subset of samples was prepared in parallel using single-end sample barcoding, then pooled and co-amplified after Illumina adapter ligation.

Library preparation was by PCR. Sequenced on an Illumina HiSeq 2500. To reduce PCR and sequencing biases, unique molecular identifiers were incorporated into the TCR beta cDNA libraries. Every 1 to 10 million input T cells yielded approximately 500,000 cDNA molecules, meaning each molecule approximated one T cell. Patient libraries were prepared and sequenced with the same protocol used for the earlier healthy control dataset. Within a given batch, samples were prepared together, multiplexed and sequenced on the same HiSeq lane. The paper's data handling went like this. Raw barcoded reads were processed with MIGEC, discarding single-read molecular identifier groups before consensus assembly and CDR3 extraction. VDJtools was used for post-analysis of the clonotype tables, and diversity was normalized by down-sampling every dataset to the size of the smallest sample. Repertoire overlap clustering matched CDR3 amino acid but not nucleotide sequences to correct batch-related cross-sample contamination. TCRdb cleaned the public reads at Q25 with fastp, built clones with MiXCR and kept in-frame beta chains. A single entry per CDR3 protein holds the most common genes and DNA from its merged rows. TCRdb, not the original authors, processed these V and J calls. The sample has around 700,000 distinct CDR3 sequences on record, 55% to 60% of them singletons. The leading ten clones occupy approximately 10% of the sample.

Trimming leaves V shorter by 8 bases and J shorter by 5 bases, with the junction holding 10 bases beyond the gene matches. CDR1 is given as MGHRA and CDR2 as YSYEKL, both from the germline V gene. The CDR3, from cysteine to phenylalanine, totals 15 residues. Kept here is only the CDR3 DNA, which spans 45 bases and is read in frame from base 1. In this sample, this clonotype turned up a few times. It has no known antigen specificity. One base away there is no much larger clone; base qualities are not given. Overall study outcomes, separate from this receptor: Significantly lower normalized Chao1 diversity was found in multiple sclerosis patients than in controls, suggesting substantial peripheral T-cell clonal expansion. The control group was slightly older than the multiple sclerosis patient group. Roughly 5 TRBV segments, including TRBV5-6, TRBV5-1 and TRBV20-1, were significantly more frequent in patients than controls. Strong co-clustering of samples prepared in the same batch was shown by direct clustering with F measure, prompting a batch-effect correction.

To demonstrate the VDJtools post-analysis software, TCR beta repertoires were profiled from the peripheral blood of more than 10 young patients with multiple sclerosis. The patients with multiple sclerosis were children and adolescents between roughly 6 and 15 years of age. The chain couples TRBV4-1 to TRBJ2-1; 9 bases in between match TRBD2. The sequence derives from a girl between 2 and 10 years old with multiple sclerosis. The specimen was blood. The CDR3: CASSQPTSGNNEQFF. The sequenced DNA: TGCGCCAGCTCCCAACCGACTAGCGGAAACAATGAGCAGTTCTTC.